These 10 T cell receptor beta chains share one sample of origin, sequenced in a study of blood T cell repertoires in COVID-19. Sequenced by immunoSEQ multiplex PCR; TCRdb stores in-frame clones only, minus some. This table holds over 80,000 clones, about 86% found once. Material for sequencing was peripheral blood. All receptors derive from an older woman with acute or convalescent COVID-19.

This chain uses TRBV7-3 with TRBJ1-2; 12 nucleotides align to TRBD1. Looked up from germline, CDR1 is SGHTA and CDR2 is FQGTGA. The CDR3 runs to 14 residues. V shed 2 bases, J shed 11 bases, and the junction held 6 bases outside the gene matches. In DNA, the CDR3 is TGTGCCAGCAGCTTATCGGGACAGGGGGCCGGGTACACCTTC. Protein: CASSLSGQGAGYTF.

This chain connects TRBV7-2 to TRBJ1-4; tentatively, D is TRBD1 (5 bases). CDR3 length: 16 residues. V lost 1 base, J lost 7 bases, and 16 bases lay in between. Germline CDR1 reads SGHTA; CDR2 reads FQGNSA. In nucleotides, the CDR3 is TGTGCCAGCAGCTTAGTCTCCCAGACAAGGGGTGAAAAACTGTTTTTT. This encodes CASSLVSQTRGEKLFF.

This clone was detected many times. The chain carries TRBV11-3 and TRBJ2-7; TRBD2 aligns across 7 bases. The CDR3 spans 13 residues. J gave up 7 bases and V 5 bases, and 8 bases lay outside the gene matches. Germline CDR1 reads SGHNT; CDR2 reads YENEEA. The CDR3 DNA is TGTGCCAGCAGCACCGGGGGGAGGGCTGAGCAGTACTTC. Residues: CASSTGGRAEQYF.

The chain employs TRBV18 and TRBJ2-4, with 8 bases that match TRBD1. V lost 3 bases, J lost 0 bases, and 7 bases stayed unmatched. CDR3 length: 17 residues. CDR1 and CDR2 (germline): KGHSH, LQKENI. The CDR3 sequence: CASSPAGQVIAKNIQYF. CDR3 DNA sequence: TGTGCCAGCTCACCCGCGGGACAGGTCATAGCCAAAAACATTCAGTACTTC. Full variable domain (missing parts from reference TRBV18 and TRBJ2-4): NAGVMQNPRHLVRRRGQEARLRCSPMKGHSHVYWYRQLPEEGLKFMVYLQKENIIDESGMPKERFSAEFPKEGPSILRIQQVVRGDSAAYFCASSPAGQVIAKNIQYFGAGTRLSVL.

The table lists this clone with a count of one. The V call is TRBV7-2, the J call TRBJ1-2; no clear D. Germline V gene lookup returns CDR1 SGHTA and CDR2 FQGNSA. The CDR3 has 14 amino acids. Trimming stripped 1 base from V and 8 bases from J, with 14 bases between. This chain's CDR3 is CASSLDTGMGGYTF. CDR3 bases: TGTGCCAGCAGCTTAGATACCGGGATGGGGGGCTACACCTTC.

The CDR3 region is CASSFDRVTTEAFF. CDR3 DNA: TGTGCCAGCAGCTTCGACAGGGTAACCACTGAAGCTTTCTTT. The rearrangement joins TRBV7-2 to TRBJ1-1; 7 nucleotides line up with TRBD1. The junction had 5 bases not matched to a gene; V was cut back by 3 bases and J by 4 bases. This CDR3 contains 14 residues. CDR1 SGHTA and CDR2 FQGNSA come from the germline V gene.

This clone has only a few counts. CDR3 protein: CASSTEFGVVRDYGYTF. DNA for the CDR3: TGTGCCAGCAGCACCGAGTTCGGAGTGGTACGGGACTATGGCTACACCTTC. The genes are TRBV7-9 and TRBJ1-2; D not certain. V was clipped by 5 bases and J by 3 bases, with 22 bases between them. The CDR3 totals 17 residues. CDR1 SEHNR and CDR2 FQNEAQ come from the germline V gene (reference sequence).

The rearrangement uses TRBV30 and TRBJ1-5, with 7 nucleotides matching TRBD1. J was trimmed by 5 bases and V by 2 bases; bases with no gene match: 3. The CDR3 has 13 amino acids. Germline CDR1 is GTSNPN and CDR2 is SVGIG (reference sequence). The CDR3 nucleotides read TGTGCCTGGAGTCGGCAGGGGGATCAGCCCCAGCATTTT. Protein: CAWSRQGDQPQHF.

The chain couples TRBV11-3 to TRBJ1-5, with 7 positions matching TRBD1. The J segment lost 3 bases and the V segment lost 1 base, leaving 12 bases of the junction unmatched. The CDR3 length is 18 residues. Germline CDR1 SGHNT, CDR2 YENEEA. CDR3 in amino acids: CASSLGPGGTVYNQPQHF. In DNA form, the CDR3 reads TGTGCCAGCAGCTTAGGCCCAGGGGGGACAGTTTACAATCAGCCCCAGCATTTT.

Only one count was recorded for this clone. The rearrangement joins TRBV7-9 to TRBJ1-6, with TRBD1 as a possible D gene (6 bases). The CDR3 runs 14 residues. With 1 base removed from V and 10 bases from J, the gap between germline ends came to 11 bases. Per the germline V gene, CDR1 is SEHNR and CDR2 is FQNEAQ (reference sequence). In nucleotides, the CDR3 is TGTGCCAGCAGCTTAGGGGGGCCGGAGTCACCCCTCCACTTT. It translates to CASSLGGPESPLHF.